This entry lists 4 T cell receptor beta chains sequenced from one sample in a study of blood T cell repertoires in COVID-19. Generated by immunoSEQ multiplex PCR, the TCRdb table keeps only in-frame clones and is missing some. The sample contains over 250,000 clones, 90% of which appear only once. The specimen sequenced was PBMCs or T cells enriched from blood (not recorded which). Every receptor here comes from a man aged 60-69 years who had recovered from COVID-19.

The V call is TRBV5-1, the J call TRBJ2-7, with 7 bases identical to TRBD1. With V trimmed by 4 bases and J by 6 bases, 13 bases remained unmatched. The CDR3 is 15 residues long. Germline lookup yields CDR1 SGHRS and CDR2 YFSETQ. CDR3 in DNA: TGCGCCAGCAGCCCATTCACCGGGACAGCCTCCGAGCAGTACTTC. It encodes CASSPFTGTASEQYF.

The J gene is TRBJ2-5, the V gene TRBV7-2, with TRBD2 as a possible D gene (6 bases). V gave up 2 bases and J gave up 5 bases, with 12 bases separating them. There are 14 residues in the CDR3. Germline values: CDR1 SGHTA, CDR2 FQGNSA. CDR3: CASSLTGDVETQYF. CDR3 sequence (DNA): TGTGCCAGCAGCTTAACGGGGGACGTCGAGACCCAGTACTTC.

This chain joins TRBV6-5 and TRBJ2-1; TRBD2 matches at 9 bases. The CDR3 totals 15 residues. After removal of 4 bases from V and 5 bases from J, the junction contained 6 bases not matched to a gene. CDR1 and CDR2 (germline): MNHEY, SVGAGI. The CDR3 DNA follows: TGTGCCAGCAGTTTCCCGGGACTAGCTCACAATGAGCAGTTCTTC. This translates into CASSFPGLAHNEQFF.

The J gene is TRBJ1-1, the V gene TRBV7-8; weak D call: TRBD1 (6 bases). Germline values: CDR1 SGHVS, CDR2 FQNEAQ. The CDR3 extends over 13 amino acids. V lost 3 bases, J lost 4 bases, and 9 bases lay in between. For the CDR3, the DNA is TGTGCCAGCAGCTTCAAACAGGGCACTGAAGCTTTCTTT. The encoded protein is CASSFKQGTEAFF. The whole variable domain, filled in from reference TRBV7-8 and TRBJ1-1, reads GAGVSQSPRYKVAKRGQDVALRCDPISGHVSLFWYQQALGQGPEFLTYFQNEAQLDKSGLPSDRFFAERPEGSVSTLKIQRTQQEDSAVYLCASSFKQGTEAFFGQGTRLTVV.